These 10 T cell receptor beta chains were all obtained from the same sample, sequenced in a study of T cell repertoires in cytomegalovirus infection. TCRdb ran MiXCR on the reads and lists one entry per CDR3 protein. The profile shows 570,000 or so distinct CDR3 sequences, roughly 43% of them singletons. These TCRs are of unknown antigen specificity. Source: cultured PBMCs, taken from culture after CMV antigen stimulation. These receptor sequences come from a human donor in good health (CMV status not recorded). Some clones in this sample may be carry-over from other donors' samples.

The chain couples TRBV6-1 to TRBJ1-3, with no clear D. The CDR3 contains 16 residues. V dropped 2 bases and J dropped 2 bases, with 13 bases sitting between them. CDR1 is MNHNS, CDR2 SASEGT, per germline. In nucleotides, the CDR3 is TGTGCCAGCAGTGAACGGTGGGGTCCTGCTGGAAACACCATATATTTT. This encodes CASSERWGPAGNTIYF.

There are a few counts of this clonotype. The rearrangement joins TRBV14 to TRBJ2-7; D could derive from TRBD1 or TRBD2 (6 bases each). Germline-derived CDR1 and CDR2 are SGHDN and FVKESK. Trimming removed 0 bases from V and 5 bases from J, with 14 bases in between. This CDR3 spans 15 amino acids. CDR3 sequence (DNA): TGTGCCAGCAGCCAAGAGGTGTGGGGGGCGGACGAGCAGTACTTC. Amino acid sequence: CASSQEVWGADEQYF.

The rearrangement links TRBV5-3 to TRBJ1-4; TRBD1 aligns across 7 bases. TRBV5-3 is reported as an ORF; its role is uncertain. The CDR3 length is 15 residues. Losses at the gene ends were 8 bases for V and 8 bases for J; bases not matched to a gene: 15. The CDR3 region has the DNA TGTGCCAGCAGCCCTACAGGGGAGGGAGGCGAAAAACTGTTTTTT. It encodes CASSPTGEGGEKLFF.

The chain joins TRBV6-8 to TRBJ2-5; 8 nucleotides agree with TRBD1. Germline loops: CDR1 MNHGY, CDR2 SAAAGT. CDR3 length: 15 residues. The V gene end was trimmed by 5 bases and the J gene end by 9 bases; junction bases not matched to a gene: 14. For the CDR3, the DNA is TGTGCCAGCAGTCGGGGAGGACAGGGATCGGCCCCCCAGTACTTC. Encoded protein: CASSRGGQGSAPQYF.

CDR3 in amino acids: CASSPGLAASNEQFF. Written as DNA, the CDR3 is TGTGCCAGCTCACCCGGACTAGCGGCCTCCAATGAGCAGTTCTTC. The V gene is TRBV18, the J gene TRBJ2-1, with TRBD2 matching 10 bases. CDR1 and CDR2 from the germline V gene are KGHSH and LQKENI. The CDR3 is 15 residues long. Trimming cost V 3 bases and J 6 bases; bases outside gene matches: 5. Based on the CDR3 plus reference TRBV18 and TRBJ2-1, the full variable domain is NAGVMQNPRHLVRRRGQEARLRCSPMKGHSHVYWYRQLPEEGLKFMVYLQKENIIDESGMPKERFSAEFPKEGPSILRIQQVVRGDSAAYFCASSPGLAASNEQFFGPGTRLTVL.

This clonotype was detected a few times. DNA of the CDR3: TGTGCCAGCTCACCACGGGCCCCCTCGGGCTACACCTTC. It yields the protein CASSPRAPSGYTF. The chain combines TRBV18 with TRBJ1-2; D is unresolved. The germline V gene encodes CDR1 KGHSH and CDR2 LQKENI. The CDR3 loop spans 13 amino acids. Between the trimmed V and J ends, which lost 1 base and 8 bases, there was a span of 11 bases.

The V and J genes are TRBV2 and TRBJ2-1; D gene unclear. The CDR3 consists of 12 residues. V was trimmed by 6 bases and J by 9 bases, leaving 12 bases between them. Germline V gene data show CDR1 as SNHLY and CDR2 as FYNNEI. The CDR3 sequence is CASRSRPPEQFF. CDR3 bases: TGTGCCAGCAGATCCCGTCCACCTGAGCAGTTCTTC.

The J gene is TRBJ1-6, the V gene TRBV7-6; no definite D call. The CDR3 is 13 amino acids. Trimming pared 5 bases from V and 8 bases from J, leaving 10 bases between. The germline CDR1 and CDR2 sequences are SGHVS and FNYEAQ. The CDR3 region has the DNA TGTGCCAGCAGCCGAGGTGCGGATTCACCCCTCCACTTT. It specifies CASSRGADSPLHF. Full variable domain (missing parts from reference TRBV7-6 and TRBJ1-6): GAGVSQSPRYKVTKRGQDVALRCDPISGHVSLYWYRQALGQGPEFLTYFNYEAQQDKSGLPNDRFSAERPEGSISTLTIQRTEQRDSAMYRCASSRGADSPLHFGNGTRLTVT.

A single count supports this clonotype. The chain has TRBV6-1 and TRBJ2-3, with 8 bases identical to TRBD2. The CDR3 consists of 16 residues. Trimming cost V 5 bases and J 6 bases; bases outside gene matches: 13. Germline loops: CDR1 MNHNS, CDR2 SASEGT. CDR3 in DNA: TGTGCCAGCAGTCCTTCAAGACGGGAGGGCCGTGATACGCAGTATTTT. Its translation is CASSPSRREGRDTQYF.

The rearrangement links TRBV19 to TRBJ2-7, with 14 bases identical to TRBD2. With 3 bases clipped from V and 4 bases from J, the junction kept 2 bases outside the gene matches. The CDR3 runs to 15 residues. Germline values: CDR1 LNHDA, CDR2 SQIVND (reference sequence). The CDR3 DNA follows: TGTGCCAGTAGTATCGGGACTAGCGGGAGTTACGAGCAGTACTTC. This gives the protein CASSIGTSGSYEQYF.